Listed below are T cell receptor beta chains from one sample, sequenced in a study of blood T cell repertoires in COVID-19. Sequencing used immunoSEQ multiplex PCR; TCRdb keeps in-frame clones, though not all of them. The sample includes 85,000 to 120,000 clones, around 87% seen only once; the top ten take 3%. The sample consisted of peripheral blood. All receptors come from a man in his fifties with active or convalescent COVID-19. The CDR3 runs from the conserved cysteine through the conserved F or W. D genes are given only for firm matches. The listing skips clone size in some rows; elsewhere it reads once, few, many or a size class.

>TRBD2|NA|TRBV30|12|TRBJ2-3
TGTGCGGGGGGACTACTCACAGATACGCAGTATTTT
CAGGLLTDTQYF
>NA|NA|TRBV28|11|TRBJ2-5
TGTGCCAGCAGTTTCTCAGAGACCCAGTACTTC
CASSFSETQYF
>NA|NA|TRBV10-2|14|TRBJ1-5
TGCGCCAGCAAGGAGGGCGGGGGATATCAGCCCCAGCATTTT
CASKEGGGYQPQHF
>TRBD2|NA|TRBV7-2|16|TRBJ2-1
TGTGCCAGCAGCCCGACCCTAGCTAGCGGCTACAATGAGCAGTTCTTC
CASSPTLASGYNEQFF
>NA|once|TRBV6-1|13|TRBJ1-3
TGTGCCAGCAGTGGAGCCCAAGGAAACACCATATATTTT
CASSGAQGNTIYF
>NA|NA|TRBV15|16|TRBJ1-2
TGTGCCACCAGCAGAGTGTCGGGGGGCGCGAGCTATGGCTACACCTTC
CATSRVSGGASYGYTF
>NA|once|TRBV27|14|TRBJ1-1
TGTGCCAGCAGTTTATCAGGGGAGAACACTGAAGCTTTCTTT
CASSLSGENTEAFF
>TRBD2|NA|TRBV5-4|15|TRBJ2-5
TGTGCCAGCAGCTTTCGACTAGCGGGGCAAGAGACCCAGTACTTC
CASSFRLAGQETQYF
>NA|once|TRBV5-1|16|TRBJ1-4
TGCGCCAGCAGCCCGGGACAAATTGCAACTAATGAAAAACTGTTTTTT
CASSPGQIATNEKLFF
>NA|NA|TRBV30|16|TRBJ1-1
TGTGCCTGGAGTAAGTTAGCCGGCAGGGGTGGCACTGAAGCTTTCTTT
CAWSKLAGRGGTEAFF
>TRBD1|NA|TRBV19|18|TRBJ1-4
TGTGCCAGTAGTATAGATCTAGGGACAGGGGCAACTAATGAAAAACTGTTTTTT
CASSIDLGTGATNEKLFF